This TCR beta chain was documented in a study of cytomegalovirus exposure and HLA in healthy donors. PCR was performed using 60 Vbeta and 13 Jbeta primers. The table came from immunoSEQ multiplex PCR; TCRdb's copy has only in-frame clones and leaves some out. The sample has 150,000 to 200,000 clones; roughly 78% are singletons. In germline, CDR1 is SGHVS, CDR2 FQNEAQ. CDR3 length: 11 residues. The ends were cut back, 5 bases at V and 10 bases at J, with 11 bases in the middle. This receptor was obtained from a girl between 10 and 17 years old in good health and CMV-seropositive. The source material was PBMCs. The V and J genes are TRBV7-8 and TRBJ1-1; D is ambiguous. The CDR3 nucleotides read TGTGCCAGCAGCCCCGGACTGGCAGCTTTCTTT. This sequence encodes CASSPGLAAFF.